A selection of T cell receptor beta chains follows, all from one sample in a study of glioma-infiltrating T cells after dendritic cell vaccination. Assay used: immunoSEQ multiplex PCR; TCRdb lists only in-frame clones, some missing. The top ten hold about 2.9% of the sample, which has 95,000 or so clones, more than 75% seen once. Material: blood, obtained before dendritic cell vaccination. The receptors were sampled from a human donor with glioblastoma. Both conserved end residues are part of each CDR3. Each record gives: clone size, V gene, J gene, D gene, CDR3 protein, CDR3 DNA. The D gene is left open where the match is weak. Only part of the rows carry a size: once, few, many, or a class if the clone is expanded.

.,TRBV9,TRBJ1-3,.,CASSDRGSLEGNTIYF,TGTGCCAGCAGCGACCGGGGGTCTCTTGAAGGAAACACCATATATTTT
.,TRBV5-1,TRBJ2-1,.,CASSLGLDNEQFF,TGCGCCAGCAGCTTGGGACTTGATAATGAGCAGTTCTTC
many,TRBV6-4,TRBJ1-5,.,CASSDSEGSNQPQHF,TGTGCCAGCAGTGACTCGGAGGGTAGCAATCAGCCCCAGCATTTT
.,TRBV7-9,TRBJ2-7,.,CASSFDRNSYEQYF,TGTGCCAGCAGCTTTGACAGAAACTCCTACGAGCAGTACTTC
.,TRBV7-6,TRBJ1-6,.,CASSLTRVPYNSPLHF,TGTGCCAGCAGCTTAACGAGGGTCCCCTATAATTCACCCCTCCACTTT
few,TRBV4-1,TRBJ2-7,TRBD1,CASSLRDRGHEQYF,TGCGCCAGCAGCCTCCGGGACAGGGGACACGAGCAGTACTTC
.,TRBV11-2,TRBJ2-2,.,CASSSLGGTTGELFF,TGTGCCAGCAGCTCCCTTGGGGGGACCACCGGGGAGCTGTTTTTT
.,TRBV6-1,TRBJ2-2,.,CASIGFRVTGELFF,TGTGCCAGCATTGGTTTCAGGGTGACCGGGGAGCTGTTTTTT
.,TRBV6-5,TRBJ2-7,.,CASSERLEQYF,TGTGCCAGCAGTGAGCGATTAGAGCAGTACTTC
.,TRBV27,TRBJ2-3,TRBD2,CASSPRLAAPGRQYF,TGTGCCAGCAGTCCCCGACTAGCAGCCCCGGGAAGGCAGTATTTT
.,TRBV6-5,TRBJ2-7,.,CASSPLIRNEQYF,TGTGCCAGCAGCCCTTTAATTAGAAACGAGCAGTACTTC
once,TRBV5-6,TRBJ2-7,.,CASSLTGTYEQYF,TGTGCCAGCAGCTTGACGGGGACCTACGAGCAGTACTTC
.,TRBV5-4,TRBJ2-3,.,CASSLRGLTDTQYF,TGTGCCAGCAGCTTAAGGGGACTGACAGATACGCAGTATTTT
.,TRBV4-1,TRBJ2-3,TRBD2,CASSQGSASGSTDTQYF,TGCGCCAGCAGCCAAGGCTCGGCTAGCGGGAGCACAGATACGCAGTATTTT
.,TRBV2,TRBJ2-7,.,CASSALYVDTGSYYYEQYF,TGTGCCAGCAGTGCCCTCTATGTGGACACAGGGTCTTACTACTACGAGCAGTACTTC
.,TRBV7-6,TRBJ2-7,TRBD2,CASSLFPRATSGRSYEQYF,TGTGCCAGCAGCTTATTTCCCCGCGCTACTAGCGGGAGATCCTACGAGCAGTACTTC
.,TRBV23-1,TRBJ2-7,.,CASSQSPRVEGDEQYF,TGCGCCAGCAGTCAATCGCCCAGGGTGGAAGGCGACGAGCAGTACTTC
.,TRBV7-8,TRBJ2-2,TRBD1,CASSLRTGTDIRLFF,TGTGCCAGCAGCCTTAGAACCGGGACAGACATTCGGCTGTTTTTT
few,TRBV5-1,TRBJ2-3,TRBD2,CASRARGAQYTDTQYF,TGCGCCAGCAGGGCGCGGGGGGCCCAATACACAGATACGCAGTATTTT
.,TRBV2,TRBJ2-3,TRBD2,CTSLAGAITDTQYF,TGTACCAGCTTAGCGGGGGCCATCACAGATACGCAGTATTTT
.,TRBV5-1,TRBJ2-2,.,CASSLGQMDTGELFF,TGCGCCAGCAGCTTGGGGCAGATGGACACCGGGGAGCTGTTTTTT
.,TRBV7-3,TRBJ2-2,TRBD1,CASNAGTGEQELFF,TGTGCCAGCAACGCAGGGACAGGGGAGCAGGAGCTGTTTTTT
.,TRBV13,TRBJ1-1,.,CASSLSTGTTEAFF,TGTGCCAGCAGCTTAAGTACAGGGACGACTGAAGCTTTCTTT
.,TRBV7-8,TRBJ2-1,TRBD1,CASSTVTGYSEQFF,TGTGCCAGCAGCACCGTGACAGGGTATAGTGAGCAGTTCTTC
few,TRBV5-1,TRBJ2-1,TRBD2,CASSRTSGTYNEQFF,TGCGCCAGCAGCCGGACTAGCGGCACCTACAATGAGCAGTTCTTC
.,TRBV30,TRBJ2-2,TRBD1,CAWDRDRGRGELFF,TGTGCCTGGGACCGGGACAGAGGACGCGGGGAGCTGTTTTTT
.,TRBV30,TRBJ1-1,.,CACSQNTEAFF,TGTGCCTGTTCACAGAACACTGAAGCTTTCTTT